Each of the 17 T cell receptor beta chains below was sequenced from the same sample in a study of Ad26.COV2.S vaccination and SARS-CoV-2 variants. Documented treatment: roughly 20 received Ad26.COV2.S at low or high dose, single or two shots; about 5 received placebo; per-sample allocation not given. Sampling happened 63 days after the first vaccine or placebo injection. Some clones are missing from TCRdb's copy, which holds only in-frame ones; the method was immunoSEQ multiplex PCR. The sample has some 420,000 clones, roughly 90% seen once; the top ten hold around 3.6%. Sample: peripheral blood, taken in a trial of Ad26.COV2.S vaccine versus placebo. All receptors come from a person aged 18 to 65 who received the Ad26.COV2.S COVID-19 vaccine or a placebo.

The V call is TRBV7-2, the J call TRBJ2-2, with D tentatively TRBD1 (6 bases). Trimming removed 6 bases at V and 0 bases at J, with 14 bases between. From germline, CDR1 is SGHTA and CDR2 FQGNSA. The CDR3 is 16 residues long. The CDR3 region is CASSITGQANTGELFF. CDR3 DNA: TGTGCCAGCAGTATCACGGGACAAGCGAACACCGGGGAGCTGTTTTTT.

The V gene is TRBV4-3, the J gene TRBJ1-4; D is possibly TRBD1 (6 bases). The CDR3 runs to 16 residues. Trimming took 0 bases from V and 6 from J, leaving 14 bases between them. Per germline, CDR1 LGHNA and CDR2 YSLEER. The CDR3 bases are TGCGCCAGCAGCCAAGATCGAACAGGGTGGGATGAAAAACTGTTTTTT. Translation: CASSQDRTGWDEKLFF.

This clone was counted once. V usage is TRBV7-9 and J usage is TRBJ2-7, with D perhaps TRBD1 (6 bases). The CDR3 sequence is 13 residues long. V was clipped by 6 bases and J by 3 bases, with 12 bases between them. CDR1 and CDR2 from the germline V gene are SEHNR and FQNEAQ (reference sequence). This CDR3 reads CASSPRGVYEQYF. CDR3 coding DNA: TGTGCCAGCAGTCCCAGGGGAGTCTACGAGCAGTACTTC.

The chain employs TRBV10-1 and TRBJ2-7, with D unresolved. Trimming removed 2 bases from V and 3 bases from J, with 11 bases in between. CDR3 length: 14 amino acids. Germline lookup yields CDR1 WNHNN and CDR2 SYGVQD (reference sequence). CDR3 amino acids: CASSETKADYEQYF. The CDR3 DNA reads as TGCGCCAGCAGTGAGACAAAGGCCGACTACGAGCAGTACTTC.

The chain uses TRBV7-9 and TRBJ2-1; TRBD1 or TRBD2 may be the D gene (6 bases each). CDR1 SEHNR and CDR2 FQNEAQ come from the germline V gene (reference sequence). The V gene lost 1 base and the J gene lost 1 base, with 17 bases spanning the gap. This CDR3 region has 18 residues. CDR3 in amino acids: CASSLVLGGIISYNEQFF. The CDR3 bases are TGTGCCAGCAGCTTAGTTTTAGGGGGGATAATTTCCTACAATGAGCAGTTCTTC.

The V and J genes are TRBV11-2 and TRBJ1-2, with D possibly matching TRBD1 (5 bases). Trimming took off 6 bases at V and 7 bases at J, with 15 bases between the two ends. Germline V CDR1 and CDR2: SGHAT, FQNNGV. The CDR3 length is 13 residues. For the CDR3, the DNA is TGTGCCAGCAGTCCTAGATGGGGGGTTGGCTACACCTTC. This translates into CASSPRWGVGYTF.

This chain joins TRBV9 and TRBJ2-7, with D perhaps being TRBD1 or TRBD2 (6 bases each). The CDR3 covers 14 residues. Germline V gene data show CDR1 as SGDLS and CDR2 as YYNGEE. V shed 3 bases and J shed 3 bases, with 13 bases lying between them. The CDR3 loop reads CASSARGEVYEQYF. The CDR3 bases are TGTGCCAGCAGCGCAAGGGGGGAGGTCTACGAGCAGTACTTC.

This clone was seen a few times. The chain combines TRBV9 with TRBJ2-6; D is possibly TRBD1 (5 bases). Germline loops: CDR1 SGDLS, CDR2 YYNGEE. The ends were cut back, 4 bases at V and 3 bases at J, with 14 bases in the middle. CDR3 length: 16 residues. The CDR3, as DNA: TGTGCCAGCAGCCCCCAGGGCCCCTTTGGGGCCAACGTCCTGACTTTC. It is translated as CASSPQGPFGANVLTF.

The CDR3 DNA reads as TGCGCCAGCAGCTTGACTAGTGACTCCTACGAGCAGTACTTC. Translated, it gives CASSLTSDSYEQYF. The V call is TRBV5-1, the J call TRBJ2-7, with a weak D call TRBD2 (5 bases). V was cut by 1 base and J by 0 bases, with 8 bases left in between. The germline gives CDR1 SGHRS, CDR2 YFSETQ. This CDR3 has 14 amino acids.

The rearrangement links TRBV28 to TRBJ1-5; D gene ambiguous. CDR1 is MDHEN and CDR2 is SYDVKM in the germline V gene. With 1 base removed from V and 4 bases from J, the gap between germline ends came to 8 bases. There are 14 residues in the CDR3. This CDR3 is CASSLSSGNQPQHF. In DNA, the CDR3 is TGTGCCAGCAGTTTATCTTCTGGGAATCAGCCCCAGCATTTT. The whole variable domain, remainder taken from reference TRBV28 and TRBJ1-5, is DVKVTQSSRYLVKRTGEKVFLECVQDMDHENMFWYRQDPGLGLRLIYFSYDVKMKEKGDIPEGYSVSREKKERFSLILESASTNQTSMYLCASSLSSGNQPQHFGDGTRLSIL.

The rearrangement uses TRBV7-9 and TRBJ2-1; D possibly corresponds to TRBD2 (5 bases). This CDR3 is 14 amino acids long. Germline loops: CDR1 SEHNR, CDR2 FQNEAQ (reference sequence). V was clipped by 1 base and J by 8 bases, with 12 bases between them. CDR3 coding DNA: TGTGCCAGCAGCTTAGGTTCTAGCTGGGATGAGCAGTTCTTC. Translation: CASSLGSSWDEQFF.

On this clone itself: Other DNA sequences in the sample encode the same CDR3. The chain uses TRBV11-3 and TRBJ2-1, with 7 bases lining up with TRBD1. CDR1 is SGHNT and CDR2 is YENEEA in the germline V gene. With 3 bases clipped from V and 0 bases from J, the junction kept 2 bases outside the gene matches. This CDR3 is built from 15 residues. The CDR3 DNA follows: TGTGCCAGCAGCTTGGGGACAGTCTCCTACAATGAGCAGTTCTTC. It is translated as CASSLGTVSYNEQFF.

This chain uses TRBV10-2 with TRBJ2-5; TRBD2 matches at 11 bases. The V and J ends lost 4 bases and 5 bases, in that order; junction bases with no gene match: 3. The CDR3 is 14 residues long. Germline CDR1 reads WSHSY; CDR2 reads SAAADI. For the CDR3, the DNA is TGCGCCAGCAGTGCTAGCGGGGGGCTCGAGACCCAGTACTTC. Protein: CASSASGGLETQYF.

This clone has more than one count but fewer than ten. The chain links TRBV12-3 or TRBV12-4 to TRBJ2-7; D remains ambiguous. Trimming stripped 1 base from V and 6 bases from J, with 7 bases between. The CDR3 totals 12 residues. This CDR3 is CASSLGNGEQYF. In DNA form, the CDR3 reads TGTGCCAGCAGTTTAGGTAACGGCGAGCAGTACTTC.

The V call is TRBV15, the J call TRBJ2-7; TRBD1 matches at 7 bases. Germline CDR1 reads LNHNV; CDR2 reads YYDKDF (reference sequence). This CDR3 spans 14 amino acids. V shed 1 base and J 4 bases; nucleotides not matched to a gene: 4. Here the CDR3 DNA reads TGTGCCACCAGCAGAGTGACAGGGATTTACGAGCAGTACTTC. Amino acids: CATSRVTGIYEQYF.

The genes are TRBV9 and TRBJ2-5, with D possibly matching TRBD2 (5 bases). Germline V gene lookup returns CDR1 SGDLS and CDR2 YYNGEE. There are 19 residues in the CDR3. Trimming took off 0 bases at V and 2 bases at J, with 23 bases between the two ends. CDR3 in amino acids: CASSVGREPARGKQETQYF. In nucleotides, the CDR3 is TGTGCCAGCAGCGTAGGGCGAGAGCCAGCACGGGGTAAACAAGAGACCCAGTACTTC.

The chain uses TRBV6-6 and TRBJ2-7; D call uncertain. From germline, CDR1 is MNHNY and CDR2 SVGAGI (reference sequence). This CDR3 has 12 residues. Trimming pared 6 bases from V and 5 bases from J, leaving 11 bases between. The CDR3, as DNA: TGTGCCAGCAGCCCTACCGAGAACGAGCAGTACTTC. This encodes CASSPTENEQYF.